The 32 T cell receptor beta chains below all came from one sample that was sequenced in a study of shared clonotypes between healthy human individuals. Data came from immunoSEQ multiplex PCR; TCRdb stores just in-frame clones and leaves some out. The sample lists 800,000 or so clones, just over 95% seen once, with 0.2% to 0.25% in the top ten. CD8 cells classed as naive were CD45RO-negative and positively selected for CCR7, excluding terminally differentiated effector memory CD45RA+ cells. Input material: naive CD8+ T cells sorted from blood. The receptors here all came from a man in his thirties or forties in good health.

The chain links TRBV28 to TRBJ1-5; unclear D gene. CDR3 size: 15 residues. Per germline, CDR1 MDHEN and CDR2 SYDVKM. With 2 bases removed from V and 0 bases from J, the gap between germline ends came to 8 bases. CDR3 protein: CASSLNANSNQPQHF. CDR3 DNA: TGTGCCAGCAGTTTAAACGCGAATAGCAATCAGCCCCAGCATTTT.

The V gene is TRBV5-4, the J gene TRBJ2-7; 11 bases fit TRBD2. The CDR3 runs to 15 residues. V dropped 5 bases and J dropped 6; count of bases not matched to a gene: 10. The germline V gene encodes CDR1 SGHNT and CDR2 YYREEE (reference sequence). The CDR3 region is CASSELAGDFSEQYF. CDR3 sequence (DNA): TGTGCCAGCAGTGAACTAGCGGGAGATTTCTCCGAGCAGTACTTC.

The J gene is TRBJ2-1, the V gene TRBV30, with 10 bases lining up with TRBD2. This CDR3 is 14 amino acids long. V shed 2 bases and J 9 bases; nucleotides not matched to a gene: 7. Germline V lookup: CDR1 GTSNPN, CDR2 SVGIG (reference sequence). For the CDR3, the DNA is TGTGCCTGGAGTCAGCGGGAGGGCCTTCGTGAGCAGTTCTTC. This gives the protein CAWSQREGLREQFF.

The chain links TRBV6-9 to TRBJ2-1, with D unclear. Germline CDR1 and CDR2: MNHGY and SVAAGI. The CDR3 runs 12 residues. V was shortened by 6 bases and J by 2 bases, with 5 bases between the two germline ends. The CDR3 region is CASRSPYNEQFF. The CDR3 DNA reads TGTGCCAGCAGGTCACCCTACAATGAGCAGTTCTTC.

The chain employs TRBV6-5 and TRBJ2-7; D uncertain. The CDR3 totals 15 residues. Germline V gene lookup returns CDR1 MNHEY and CDR2 SVGAGI. The ends were cut back, 4 bases at V and 2 bases at J, with 15 bases in the middle. CDR3 region: CASSSRQAVAYEQYF. CDR3 nucleotides: TGTGCCAGCAGTTCCCGCCAGGCGGTGGCCTACGAGCAGTACTTC.

The chain carries TRBV27 and TRBJ2-1; D remains unclear. The V and J ends lost 7 bases and 5 bases respectively, with 12 bases between them. The germline gives CDR1 MNHEY, CDR2 SMNVEV (reference sequence). The CDR3 has 13 residues. The chain's CDR3 is CASKTSIDNEQFF. DNA for the CDR3: TGTGCCAGCAAGACCTCGATCGACAATGAGCAGTTCTTC.

This clone is a singleton in its sample. V usage is TRBV11-3 and J usage is TRBJ2-1; possibly TRBD2 for D (6 bases). Germline V lookup: CDR1 SGHNT, CDR2 YENEEA. V lost 5 bases and J lost 2, with 13 bases in between. The CDR3 runs 15 residues. CDR3 protein: CASSTRLGAYNEQFF. DNA for the CDR3: TGTGCCAGCAGCACCAGACTAGGTGCCTACAATGAGCAGTTCTTC.

In nucleotides, the CDR3 is TGTGCCAGCAGCTTGGGGACTGGAGATACCGGGGAGCTGTTTTTT. Translated, it gives CASSLGTGDTGELFF. V is TRBV7-2 and J is TRBJ2-2, with D possibly matching TRBD2 (6 bases). The CDR3 spans 15 residues. The ends were cut back, 3 bases at V and 5 bases at J, with 13 bases in the middle. The germline gives CDR1 SGHTA, CDR2 FQGNSA.

The chain recombines TRBV20-1 with TRBJ1-4; 8 bases fit TRBD1. With V trimmed by 5 bases and J by 7 bases, 0 bases remained unmatched. The CDR3 consists of 11 residues. Germline V CDR1 and CDR2: DFQATT, SNEGSKA (reference sequence). The CDR3 spells CSAGTGEKLFF. CDR3 in DNA: TGCAGTGCTGGGACAGGTGAAAAACTGTTTTTT.

The chain joins TRBV10-3 to TRBJ2-7; D is uncertain. The CDR3 runs 13 residues. V lost 6 bases and J 4 bases, leaving 13 bases between the germline ends. Germline lookup yields CDR1 ENHRY and CDR2 SYGVKD. CDR3 nucleotides: TGTGCCATCAGCGCACCGGGTGATTACGAGCAGTACTTC. Protein: CAISAPGDYEQYF.

This CDR3 is CASSFRGAGYGYTF. The CDR3 DNA reads as TGTGCCAGCAGTTTCAGGGGGGCGGGCTATGGCTACACCTTC. The J gene is TRBJ1-2, the V gene TRBV27, with TRBD1 matching 7 bases. Looked up from germline, CDR1 is MNHEY and CDR2 is SMNVEV (reference sequence). This CDR3 has 14 amino acids. The junction had 5 bases not matched to a gene; V was cut back by 3 bases and J by 4 bases.

The chain has TRBV7-9 and TRBJ2-7, with D hard to call. CDR1 SEHNR and CDR2 FQNEAQ come from the germline V gene (reference sequence). The ends were cut back, 5 bases at V and 3 bases at J, with 14 bases in the middle. This CDR3 contains 14 residues. The chain's CDR3 is CASSHSNSDYEQYF. CDR3 DNA: TGTGCCAGCAGCCATTCCAACAGCGACTACGAGCAGTACTTC.

The chain couples TRBV14 to TRBJ2-7; 7 positions match TRBD1. The J segment lost 7 bases and the V segment lost 4 bases, leaving 13 bases of the junction unmatched. The germline V gene has CDR1 SGHDN and CDR2 FVKESK. This CDR3 spans 15 amino acids. The CDR3 sequence is CASSRPGQPSSEQYF. The CDR3 DNA follows: TGTGCCAGCAGCCGACCGGGACAGCCCTCGAGTGAGCAGTACTTC.

This chain links TRBV19 with TRBJ1-5, with D hard to call. The CDR3 is 18 amino acids. Between the trimmed V and J ends, which lost 3 bases and 0 bases, there was a span of 18 bases. Germline CDR1 LNHDA, CDR2 SQIVND (reference sequence). The CDR3 sequence: CASSIWSGYFNSNQPQHF. The CDR3 DNA is TGTGCCAGTAGTATTTGGTCTGGCTACTTTAATAGCAATCAGCCCCAGCATTTT.

V gene TRBV7-9 combines with J gene TRBJ2-5, with 7 nucleotides matching TRBD2. This CDR3 is 12 amino acids long. V shed 11 bases and J 2 bases; nucleotides not matched to a gene: 5. Germline V gene lookup returns CDR1 SEHNR and CDR2 FQNEAQ (reference sequence). The CDR3 DNA reads TGTGCCCTTACCGGGGGGCAAGAGACCCAGTACTTC. It encodes CALTGGQETQYF. The complete variable domain, with remaining parts taken from reference TRBV7-9 and TRBJ2-5, reads DTGVSQNPRHKITKRGQNVTFRCDPISEHNRLYWYRQTLGQGPEFLTYFQNEAQLEKSRLLSDRFSAERPKGSFSTLEIQRTEQGDSAMYLCALTGGQETQYFGPGTRLLVL.

The rearrangement joins TRBV6-1 to TRBJ2-7; TRBD1 is a possible D gene (5 bases). CDR1 and CDR2 (germline): MNHNS, SASEGT. The CDR3 runs to 12 residues. V lost 6 bases to trimming and J lost 3 bases, with 9 bases between them. The CDR3 region is CASRDSYYEQYF. The CDR3 coding sequence is TGTGCCAGCAGAGACAGCTACTACGAGCAGTACTTC.

This chain links TRBV7-3 with TRBJ1-2; D remains ambiguous. The CDR3 spans 16 residues. CDR1 and CDR2 (germline): SGHTA, FQGTGA. V lost 3 bases and J lost 0, with 14 bases in between. CDR3 bases: TGTGCCAGCAGCTTGGTGGGCGGCAGAACTAACTATGGCTACACCTTC. The encoded protein is CASSLVGGRTNYGYTF.

The chain is built from TRBV27 and TRBJ2-1; D not certain. The length of the CDR3 is 10 residues. The germline V gene encodes CDR1 MNHEY and CDR2 SMNVEV (reference sequence). V lost 8 bases to trimming and J lost 8 bases, with 7 bases between them. In nucleotides, the CDR3 is TGTGCCAGCGGGCCCGATGAGCAGTTCTTC. Protein: CASGPDEQFF.

V gene TRBV10-3 combines with J gene TRBJ2-1; D is undetermined. Germline CDR1 ENHRY, CDR2 SYGVKD. This CDR3 contains 11 residues. The V gene lost 6 bases and the J gene lost 7 bases, with 7 bases spanning the gap. The CDR3 spells CAIRDLNEQFF. The CDR3 DNA follows: TGTGCCATCAGGGACCTAAATGAGCAGTTCTTC.

Points on this clone: The same CDR3 also results from other DNA sequences found in this sample. This chain uses TRBV13 with TRBJ2-1; D gene ambiguous. The CDR3 totals 13 residues. Germline V gives CDR1 PRHDT, CDR2 FYEKMQ (reference sequence). V was pared by 0 bases and J by 5 bases, with 5 bases between. CDR3 in amino acids: CASSLGQNNEQFF. Written as DNA, the CDR3 is TGTGCCAGCAGCTTAGGACAGAACAATGAGCAGTTCTTC.

The chain has TRBV27 and TRBJ1-5; unclear D gene. CDR1 is MNHEY, CDR2 SMNVEV, per germline (reference sequence). The CDR3 totals 13 residues. Trimming pared 5 bases from V and 1 base from J, leaving 6 bases between. The DNA for the CDR3 is TGTGCCAGCAGTGGTGAAAGCAATCAGCCCCAGCATTTT. As protein: CASSGESNQPQHF.

V is TRBV6-5 and J is TRBJ1-2, with D tentatively TRBD1 (5 bases). The CDR3 length is 13 residues. The V end lost 10 bases, the J end lost 5 bases, and 17 bases lay between the germline ends. The germline V gene has CDR1 MNHEY and CDR2 SVGAGI. The CDR3 bases are TGTGCCACTGGGGGGGGAATTGGGTATGGCTACACCTTC. It encodes CATGGGIGYGYTF.

CDR3 residues: CASSPRQVLFF. As DNA, the CDR3 is TGTGCCAGCAGCCCTCGACAGGTGCTGTTTTTT. The V gene is TRBV28, the J gene TRBJ1-4, with a possible D match to TRBD1 (6 bases). Per germline, CDR1 MDHEN and CDR2 SYDVKM. Deletions cut 6 bases from V and 14 bases from J, with 13 bases between. The CDR3 sequence is 11 residues long. Full variable domain (outside the CDR3, taken from reference TRBV28 and TRBJ1-4): DVKVTQSSRYLVKRTGEKVFLECVQDMDHENMFWYRQDPGLGLRLIYFSYDVKMKEKGDIPEGYSVSREKKERFSLILESASTNQTSMYLCASSPRQVLFFGSGTQLSVL.

The gene calls are TRBV11-3 and TRBJ2-3; 10 bases are a match to TRBD2. The junction had 7 bases not matched to a gene; V was cut back by 5 bases and J by 2 bases. CDR1 is SGHNT, CDR2 YENEEA, per germline. This CDR3 is built from 16 residues. CDR3 coding DNA: TGTGCCAGCAGCCGCCTAGCGGGAGAAAACACAGATACGCAGTATTTT. This sequence encodes CASSRLAGENTDTQYF.

The chain uses TRBV7-9 and TRBJ1-1; D not certain. Trimming removed 5 bases at V and 8 bases at J, with 15 bases between. This CDR3 contains 13 residues. CDR1 and CDR2 from the germline V gene are SEHNR and FQNEAQ (reference sequence). The CDR3 DNA follows: TGTGCCAGCAGCCAAGCGGTACAAATAGAAGCTTTCTTT. Translated, it gives CASSQAVQIEAFF.

Only one count was recorded for this clone. The rearrangement uses TRBV7-2 and TRBJ1-1; D possibly corresponds to TRBD1 (6 bases). This CDR3 spans 14 amino acids. Germline assignment: CDR1 SGHTA and CDR2 FQGNSA. V shed 5 bases and J shed 4 bases, with 14 bases lying between them. CDR3 amino acids: CASSAQGYLTEAFF. In DNA form, the CDR3 reads TGTGCCAGCAGCGCACAGGGCTACCTCACTGAAGCTTTCTTT. Using reference TRBV7-2 and TRBJ1-1 for the parts outside the CDR3, the full variable domain is GAGVSQSPSNKVTEKGKDVELRCDPISGHTALYWYRQSLGQGLEFLIYFQGNSAPDKSGLPSDRFSAERTGGSVSTLTIQRTQQEDSAVYLCASSAQGYLTEAFFGQGTRLTVV.

The CDR3 DNA follows: TGTGCCAGCAGTGAGAGGTTGGGGGCAGGTGAAAAACTGTTTTTT. This gives the protein CASSERLGAGEKLFF. This chain connects TRBV28 to TRBJ1-4; a possible D gene is TRBD1 (6 bases). The CDR3 covers 15 residues. V lost 5 bases, J lost 7 bases, and 17 bases lay in between. From germline, CDR1 is MDHEN and CDR2 SYDVKM.

The CDR3 here is CASSDSAEQFF. CDR3 bases: TGTGCCAGCAGTGATTCTGCTGAGCAGTTCTTC. The rearrangement uses TRBV6-1 and TRBJ2-1, with D unresolved. The ends were cut back, 3 bases at V and 9 bases at J, with 6 bases in the middle. This CDR3 is 11 amino acids long. Germline CDR1 reads MNHNS; CDR2 reads SASEGT.

This rearrangement joins TRBV29-1 to TRBJ2-1; perhaps TRBD2 as D (6 bases). This CDR3 is built from 15 residues. Per the germline V gene, CDR1 is SQVTM and CDR2 is ANQGSEA. V was trimmed by 6 bases and J by 2 bases, leaving 17 bases between them. The CDR3 region has the DNA TGCAGCGTGGGCGGGGAAAGACCAACCTACAATGAGCAGTTCTTC. Protein product: CSVGGERPTYNEQFF.

This chain uses TRBV7-6 with TRBJ1-5; 8 bases agree with TRBD1. The length of the CDR3 is 14 residues. Germline CDR1 is SGHVS and CDR2 is FNYEAQ. After removal of 5 bases from V and 5 bases from J, the junction contained 5 bases not matched to a gene. CDR3 sequence: CASSTGQGHQPQHF. The DNA of the CDR3 is TGTGCCAGCAGCACCGGACAGGGCCATCAGCCCCAGCATTTT.

This clone was seen once. V gene TRBV28 combines with J gene TRBJ1-2, with TRBD1 matching 9 bases. V lost 2 bases, J lost 3 bases, and 4 bases stayed unmatched. Per germline, CDR1 MDHEN and CDR2 SYDVKM. This CDR3 has 15 amino acids. The CDR3 nucleotides are TGTGCCAGCAGTTTAGGGGACAGGGAGTACTATGGCTACACCTTC. The encoded protein is CASSLGDREYYGYTF.

The chain carries TRBV10-1 and TRBJ2-1; 8 bases map to TRBD1. Germline CDR1 WNHNN, CDR2 SYGVQD (reference sequence). V shed 6 bases, J shed 8 bases, and the junction held 6 bases outside the gene matches. The length of the CDR3 is 13 residues. As DNA, the CDR3 is TGCGCCAGCAGACTGGACAGGGTCTATGAGCAGTTCTTC. It is translated as CASRLDRVYEQFF.